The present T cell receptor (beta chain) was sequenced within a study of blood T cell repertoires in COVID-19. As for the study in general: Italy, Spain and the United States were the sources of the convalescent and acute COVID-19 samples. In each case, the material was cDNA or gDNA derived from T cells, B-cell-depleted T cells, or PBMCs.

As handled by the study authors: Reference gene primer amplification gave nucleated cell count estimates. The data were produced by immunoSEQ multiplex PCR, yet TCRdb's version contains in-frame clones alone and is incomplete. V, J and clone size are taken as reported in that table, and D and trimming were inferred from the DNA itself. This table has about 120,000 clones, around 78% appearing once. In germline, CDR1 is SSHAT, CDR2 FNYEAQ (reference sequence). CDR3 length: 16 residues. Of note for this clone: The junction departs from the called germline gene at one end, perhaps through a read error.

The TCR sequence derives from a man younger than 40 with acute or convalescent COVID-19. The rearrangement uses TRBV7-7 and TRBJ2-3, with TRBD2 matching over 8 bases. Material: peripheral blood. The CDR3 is CASSSAAGEHPDTQYF. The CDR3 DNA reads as TGTGCTAGCAGCTCGGCAGCGGGGGAGCACCCAGATACGCAGTATTTT.